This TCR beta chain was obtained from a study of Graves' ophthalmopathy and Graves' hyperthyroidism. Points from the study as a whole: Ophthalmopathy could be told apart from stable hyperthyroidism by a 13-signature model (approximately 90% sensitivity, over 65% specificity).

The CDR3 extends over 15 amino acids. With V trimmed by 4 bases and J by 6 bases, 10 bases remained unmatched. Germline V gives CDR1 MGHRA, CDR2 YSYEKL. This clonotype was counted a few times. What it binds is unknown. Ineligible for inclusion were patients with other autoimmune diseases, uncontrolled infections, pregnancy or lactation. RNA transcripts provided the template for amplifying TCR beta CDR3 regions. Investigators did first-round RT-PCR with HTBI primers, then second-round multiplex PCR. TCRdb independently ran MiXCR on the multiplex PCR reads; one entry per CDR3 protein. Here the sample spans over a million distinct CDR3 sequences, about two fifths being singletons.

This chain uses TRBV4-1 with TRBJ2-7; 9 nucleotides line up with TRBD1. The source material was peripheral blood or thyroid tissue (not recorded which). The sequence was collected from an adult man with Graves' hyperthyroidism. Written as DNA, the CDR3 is TGCGCCAGCAGCCCGTTGCCGGGACAGGGCCGCGAGCAGTACTTC. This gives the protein CASSPLPGQGREQYF.